This is a list of T cell receptor beta chains from one sample in a study of early T cells in non-severe SARS-CoV-2 infection. TCRdb reanalysed the 5' RACE reads using MiXCR and keeps one entry per CDR3 protein. This table holds tens of thousands of distinct CDR3 sequences, around a tenth found once. Input material: whole blood. The receptors were sampled from an adult who was a healthcare worker with PCR-confirmed SARS-CoV-2 infection or an uninfected control (not recorded which). Both conserved end residues are part of each CDR3. D genes are given only for firm matches. Where a row states a size, it is once, few, many or the class of an expanded clone; other rows omit it.

clone_size d_call j_call v_call cdr3_aa cdr3_nt
few - TRBJ2-1 TRBV7-9 CASSSPRGQFF TGTGCCAGCAGCTCCCCAAGGGGGCAGTTCTTC
- - TRBJ1-1 TRBV29-1 CSVDRENTEAFF TGCAGCGTTGATAGGGAGAACACTGAAGCTTTCTTT
- - TRBJ2-7 TRBV5-1 CASSLIGRGSAFPYEQYF TGCGCCAGCAGCTTGATAGGACGGGGGTCAGCCTTTCCCTACGAGCAGTACTTC
few TRBD2 TRBJ2-2 TRBV2 CASTLLAGGNTGELFF TGTGCCAGCACCTTACTAGCGGGGGGAAACACCGGGGAGCTGTTTTTT
few - TRBJ1-5 TRBV2 CASSARQNNQPQHF TGTGCCAGCAGTGCCCGGCAGAACAATCAGCCCCAGCATTTT
- - TRBJ1-1 TRBV7-8 CASSLLDTSNTEAFF TGTGCCAGCAGCCTACTGGACACATCGAACACTGAAGCTTTCTTT
many TRBD1 TRBJ2-7 TRBV30 CAWSGTGMGEQYF TGTGCCTGGAGTGGGACAGGGATGGGCGAGCAGTACTTC
- TRBD2 TRBJ2-3 TRBV11-2 CASSKTGLAGFPASTDTQYF TGTGCCAGCAGCAAAACGGGACTAGCGGGGTTCCCCGCTAGCACAGATACGCAGTATTTT
many TRBD2 TRBJ2-7 TRBV12-3/TRBV12-4 CASSLGGSSYEQYF TGTGCCAGCAGTTTGGGCGGGAGCTCCTACGAGCAGTACTTC
- - TRBJ1-1 TRBV7-2 CASSLNGGWNTEAFF TGTGCCAGCAGCTTAAACGGAGGGTGGAACACTGAAGCTTTCTTT
- TRBD2 TRBJ2-1 TRBV4-3 CASSQDAASGYNEQFF TGCGCCAGCAGCCAAGATGCGGCTAGCGGTTACAATGAGCAGTTCTTC
many TRBD2 TRBJ2-1 TRBV12-3/TRBV12-4 CASSSPGAGGPGNEQFF TGTGCCAGCAGTTCCCCCGGCGCGGGAGGACCGGGGAATGAGCAGTTCTTC
- TRBD1 TRBJ2-5 TRBV5-6 CASSLTGAETQYF TGTGCCAGCAGCTTGACAGGGGCTGAGACCCAGTACTTC
few - TRBJ1-5 TRBV6-1 CASSESNQPQHF TGTGCCAGCAGTGAAAGCAATCAGCCCCAGCATTTT
many - TRBJ1-5 TRBV7-2 CASSPNGQSNQPQHF TGTGCCAGCAGCCCGAACGGACAGAGTAATCAGCCCCAGCATTTT
many - TRBJ2-1 TRBV9 CASSAFLADEQFF TGTGCCAGCAGCGCCTTCCTCGCGGATGAGCAGTTCTTC
many - TRBJ1-2 TRBV6-1 CASSPGTHGYTF TGTGCCAGCAGTCCCGGGACCCATGGCTACACCTTC
few - TRBJ1-1 TRBV2 CASSERGGDTEAFF TGTGCCAGCAGTGAAAGAGGCGGGGACACTGAAGCTTTCTTT
- - TRBJ1-1 TRBV14 CASREGSEAFF TGTGCGTCCCGGGAGGGGTCTGAAGCTTTCTTT
many - TRBJ2-1 TRBV6-2/TRBV6-3 CASSYEVNEQFF TGTGCCAGCAGTTACGAGGTGAATGAGCAGTTCTTC
few - TRBJ2-6 TRBV29-1 CSVVTPGTGANVLTF TGCAGCGTTGTAACCCCAGGGACTGGGGCCAACGTCCTGACTTTC
- TRBD1 TRBJ1-6 TRBV7-9 CASGQGDSPLHF TGTGCCAGCGGACAGGGGGATTCACCCCTCCACTTT
- TRBD2 TRBJ2-3 TRBV5-1 CASSFPRFNSEREGTDTQYF TGCGCCAGCAGCTTCCCTCGATTTAACTCTGAGCGGGAGGGAACGGATACGCAGTATTTT
many TRBD1 TRBJ1-2 TRBV18 CASSPGQGTNYGYTF TGTGCCAGCTCACCGGGACAGGGTACTAACTATGGCTACACCTTC
- - TRBJ1-6 TRBV10-2 CASRQGLDSPLHF TGCGCCAGCAGACAGGGTCTGGATTCACCCCTCCACTTT
- - TRBJ2-7 TRBV5-1 CASSFAGSYEQYF TGCGCCAGCAGCTTCGCCGGGTCCTACGAGCAGTACTTC
- TRBD2 TRBJ2-1 TRBV9 CASSVGLAGEDEQFF TGTGCCAGCAGCGTAGGTCTAGCGGGAGAGGATGAGCAGTTCTTC
many - TRBJ2-1 TRBV18 CASSPPLSPYNEQFF TGTGCCAGCTCACCACCTTTATCTCCCTACAATGAGCAGTTCTTC
many TRBD2 TRBJ2-7 TRBV7-2 CASSPPSRRGNYEQYF TGTGCCAGCAGCCCACCATCCAGGCGGGGGAACTACGAGCAGTACTTC
few - TRBJ1-5 TRBV18 CASSQDSNQPQHF TGTGCCAGCTCACAAGACAGCAATCAGCCCCAGCATTTT
few TRBD2 TRBJ2-2 TRBV11-2 CASSLVGSGRTGELFF TGTGCCAGCAGCTTAGTAGGTAGCGGGAGGACCGGGGAGCTGTTTTTT
few - TRBJ2-7 TRBV19 CASSAGVPGYEQYF TGTGCCAGTAGCGCCGGGGTTCCTGGCTACGAGCAGTACTTC
many TRBD1 TRBJ1-2 TRBV25-1 CASSEYKVDRDGGYTF TGTGCCAGCAGTGAATATAAGGTTGACAGGGATGGAGGCTACACCTTC
many - TRBJ2-7 TRBV20-1 CRQSESWSSYEQYF TGCAGGCAATCCGAATCCTGGAGCTCCTACGAGCAGTACTTC
many TRBD1 TRBJ2-5 TRBV7-2 CASSFHRDRRVSQGAPRWETQYF TGTGCCAGCAGCTTTCACCGGGACAGGCGAGTTAGCCAAGGAGCCCCGAGATGGGAGACCCAGTACTTC
many - TRBJ2-2 TRBV11-3 CASSRLTGELFF TGTGCCAGCAGCCGACTCACCGGGGAGCTGTTTTTT
few - TRBJ1-1 TRBV7-3 CASSSGRGTEAFF TGTGCCAGCAGCAGCGGGCGGGGTACTGAAGCTTTCTTT
- - TRBJ1-4 TRBV7-9 CASSLAYTRQKNEKLFF TGTGCCAGCAGCTTAGCTTATACACGACAGAAAAATGAAAAACTGTTTTTT
many TRBD2 TRBJ2-3 TRBV29-1 CSVVQAGGPDTQYF TGCAGCGTTGTACAAGCGGGGGGGCCCGATACGCAGTATTTT
few - TRBJ1-2 TRBV2 CASGGRGEANYGYTF TGTGCCAGCGGGGGTCGTGGAGAAGCTAACTATGGCTACACCTTC
few - TRBJ1-2 TRBV18 CASSPLVLSGVPGTF TGTGCCAGCTCACCACTAGTCCTGTCAGGGGTCCCCGGCACCTTC
- - TRBJ2-4 TRBV27 CASSRSGRGGDIQYF TGTGCCAGCAGCCGGTCGGGGAGAGGGGGTGACATTCAGTACTTC
- - TRBJ2-5 TRBV3-1 CASSQDRGGTQYF TGTGCCAGCAGCCAAGATCGCGGAGGCACCCAGTACTTC
many TRBD1 TRBJ2-4 TRBV7-8 CASSKVAGQGAIAGNIQYF TGTGCCAGCAGCAAAGTTGCGGGACAGGGGGCTATTGCGGGGAACATTCAGTACTTC
many - TRBJ1-5 TRBV30 CAWSVGSGSNQPQHF TGTGCCTGGAGTGTAGGGTCGGGTAGCAATCAGCCCCAGCATTTT
few - TRBJ1-2 TRBV6-5 CATLDRLNYGYTF TGTGCCACCCTAGACAGACTTAACTATGGCTACACCTTC
few - TRBJ1-5 TRBV12-5 CASGLVPSNQPQHF TGTGCTAGTGGTTTGGTACCGAGCAATCAGCCCCAGCATTTT